The 17 T cell receptor beta chains listed next were all sequenced from one sample in a study of T cell responses to AZD1222 COVID-19 vaccine. Repertoires were generated with immunoSEQ multiplex PCR, while TCRdb's copy carries only in-frame clones and drops some. The sample records roughly 270,000 clones, around 93% being singletons. This specimen consisted of peripheral blood, obtained 28 days after the second AZD1222 dose. The source is an adult who received the AZD1222 COVID-19 vaccine.

This chain uses TRBV7-2 with TRBJ1-3; D gene ambiguous. The V end lost 1 base, the J end lost 3 bases, and 10 bases lay between the germline ends. The germline gives CDR1 SGHTA, CDR2 FQGNSA. This CDR3 has 15 amino acids. The CDR3 DNA reads TGTGCCAGCAGCTTAGGACGAGGTAGTGGAAACACCATATATTTT. Translated: CASSLGRGSGNTIYF.

CDR3 protein: CASSAGLATGELFF. The CDR3 coding sequence is TGTGCCAGCAGCGCGGGACTAGCCACCGGGGAGCTGTTTTTT. J is TRBJ2-2 and V is TRBV7-3; 9 nucleotides line up with TRBD2. CDR3 length equals 14 residues. The V gene's germline CDR1 is SGHTA and CDR2 FQGTGA. The V segment lost 5 bases and the J segment 4 bases; nucleotides outside the gene matches: 2.

The chain couples TRBV5-4 to TRBJ2-1; D is possibly TRBD2 (6 bases). V lost 5 bases, J lost 9 bases, and 12 bases lay in between. The length of the CDR3 is 12 residues. Per the germline V gene, CDR1 is SGHNT and CDR2 is YYREEE (reference sequence). The DNA for the CDR3 is TGTGCCAGCAGACGGACGGGGGTTGAGCAGTTCTTC. Its translation is CASRRTGVEQFF.

This clone was seen only once. The identical CDR3 is also encoded by other nucleotide sequences in the sample. This chain links TRBV24-1 with TRBJ1-3; D may be TRBD1 (5 bases). The ends were cut back, 2 bases at V and 0 bases at J, with 7 bases in the middle. The CDR3 length is 15 residues. CDR1 KGHDR and CDR2 SFDVKD come from the germline V gene. As DNA, the CDR3 is TGTGCCACCAGTGATTCTAGGGGCTCTGGAAACACCATATATTTT. Amino acids: CATSDSRGSGNTIYF.

This rearrangement joins TRBV19 to TRBJ2-7; D is unresolved. CDR1 LNHDA and CDR2 SQIVND come from the germline V gene (reference sequence). Trimming removed 5 bases from V and 0 bases from J, with 20 bases in between. There are 17 residues in the CDR3. CDR3 sequence: CASSLAVQWGNSYEQYF. The CDR3 coding sequence is TGTGCCAGTAGTCTTGCAGTCCAATGGGGTAACTCCTACGAGCAGTACTTC.

The rearrangement links TRBV7-3 to TRBJ1-6; TRBD1 might be the D (6 bases). CDR3 size: 14 residues. Deletions cut 5 bases from V and 8 bases from J, with 13 bases between. In germline, CDR1 is SGHTA, CDR2 FQGTGA. CDR3 coding DNA: TGTGCCAGCAGCCGGGGGACAAGCTATTCACCCCTCCACTTT. It translates to CASSRGTSYSPLHF.

This clone was counted a single time. Other DNA variants within this sample encode the same CDR3. The chain couples TRBV2 to TRBJ2-2, with D perhaps TRBD1 (6 bases). V was shortened by 2 bases and J by 5 bases, with 9 bases between the two germline ends. CDR3 size: 14 residues. CDR1 is SNHLY, CDR2 FYNNEI, per germline. CDR3 sequence reads: CASSEWGRTGELFF. CDR3 DNA sequence: TGTGCCAGCAGTGAATGGGGGCGGACCGGGGAGCTGTTTTTT.

The chain's CDR3 is CASSPARRTNEKLFF. Here the CDR3 DNA reads TGTGCCAGCAGTCCAGCAAGGAGAACTAATGAAAAACTGTTTTTT. The rearrangement uses TRBV28 and TRBJ1-4; D remains unclear. Per the germline V gene, CDR1 is MDHEN and CDR2 is SYDVKM. The V and J ends lost 5 bases and 1 base respectively, with 11 bases between them. This CDR3 region has 15 residues.

The chain couples TRBV3-1 (or the pseudogene TRBV3-2) to TRBJ1-6; TRBD1 aligns across 7 bases. Germline trimming cut 5 bases from V and 7 bases from J; bases unmatched to any gene: 8. The CDR3 runs to 15 residues. CDR1 LGHDT and CDR2 YNNKEL come from the germline V gene (reference sequence). The CDR3 spells CASSERDRQNSPLHF. CDR3 coding DNA: TGTGCCAGCAGCGAACGGGACAGACAAAATTCACCCCTCCACTTT.

The V call is TRBV10-1, the J call TRBJ1-6; 7 positions match TRBD1. The CDR3 loop spans 14 amino acids. The V segment lost 9 bases and the J segment 6 bases; nucleotides outside the gene matches: 8. CDR1 and CDR2 (germline): WNHNN, SYGVQD (reference sequence). Written as DNA, the CDR3 is TGCGCCAGTTGCTGGACAGGTTTTAATTCACCCCTCCACTTT. Protein sequence: CASCWTGFNSPLHF.

This CDR3 reads CVPRGVSYEQYF. The CDR3 coding sequence is TGTGTCCCCAGGGGCGTCTCCTACGAGCAGTACTTC. The rearrangement joins TRBV21-1 to TRBJ2-7; TRBD1 is the table's D call and was not checked against the DNA. TRBV21-1 is classified as a pseudogene. This CDR3 comprises 12 residues.

This chain joins TRBV10-3 and TRBJ1-1; perhaps TRBD1 as D (5 bases). The CDR3 is 15 residues long. The V end was cut by 11 bases, the J end by 0 bases, with 19 bases between. Germline loops: CDR1 ENHRY, CDR2 SYGVKD. The CDR3 DNA follows: TGTGCCGCCGGGGGGGGAGGGAACTTGAACACTGAAGCTTTCTTT. Its protein is CAAGGGGNLNTEAFF.

This chain joins TRBV7-2 and TRBJ2-5; TRBD1 aligns across 8 bases. CDR1 is SGHTA, CDR2 FQGNSA, per germline. CDR3 length: 16 residues. J gave up 2 bases and V 5 bases, and 10 bases lay outside the gene matches. The CDR3 region is CASSPRTGLRQETQYF. The CDR3 nucleotides read TGTGCCAGCAGCCCCCGGACAGGGCTTAGACAAGAGACCCAGTACTTC.

This chain links TRBV6-5 with TRBJ2-3, with 8 bases fitting TRBD2. The CDR3 length is 15 residues. J lost 1 base, V lost 7 bases, and 7 bases had no gene match. The germline gives CDR1 MNHEY, CDR2 SVGAGI. In DNA form, the CDR3 reads TGTGCCAGCATTACTAGCGGCAGGGGCACAGATACGCAGTATTTT. The encoded protein is CASITSGRGTDTQYF.

V usage is TRBV4-3 and J usage is TRBJ2-7, with 8 bases matching TRBD1. Germline V gene data show CDR1 as LGHNA and CDR2 as YSLEER. Trimming at V came to 4 bases and at J to 5 bases, leaving 10 bases not matched to a gene. CDR3 size: 15 residues. The CDR3 sequence: CASSPFRQGSHEQYF. The DNA for the CDR3 is TGCGCCAGCAGCCCTTTTCGACAGGGGTCCCACGAGCAGTACTTC.

The rearrangement uses TRBV9 and TRBJ1-1, with D perhaps TRBD1 (6 bases). Per the germline V gene, CDR1 is SGDLS and CDR2 is YYNGEE. The germline V and J ends were trimmed by 0 bases and 4 bases, with 10 bases remaining between them. The CDR3 loop spans 14 amino acids. CDR3 loop: CASSVGGPSTEAFF. Written as DNA, the CDR3 is TGTGCCAGCAGCGTAGGGGGGCCCAGCACTGAAGCTTTCTTT. Complete variable domain (other parts from reference TRBV9 and TRBJ1-1): DSGVTQTPKHLITATGQRVTLRCSPRSGDLSVYWYQQSLDQGLQFLIQYYNGEERAKGNILERFSAQQFPDLHSELNLSSLELGDSALYFCASSVGGPSTEAFFGQGTRLTVV.

This sequence joins TRBV28 and TRBJ2-7; 8 bases agree with TRBD2. In germline, CDR1 is MDHEN, CDR2 SYDVKM. The ends lost 6 bases at V and 4 bases at J; junction bases unmatched: 11. The CDR3 sequence is 15 residues long. CDR3 DNA sequence: TGTGCCAGCAGCCCCCCTTGGACTAGCAGATACGAGCAGTACTTC. Translated, it gives CASSPPWTSRYEQYF.